The T cell receptor beta chain under discussion was sequenced for a study of T cell responses to AZD1222 COVID-19 vaccine. The study, taken as a whole, reports: Mostly white British, mostly female donors; authors suggested clonal diversity may be underestimated.

Comment on this clone: As yet, its antigen is unknown.

Trimming took 5 bases from V and 5 from J; bases not matched to a gene: 16. This CDR3 is built from 17 residues. The V gene's germline CDR1 is LNHDA and CDR2 SQIVND (reference sequence). TCRdb's copy holds only in-frame clones and misses some; the assay was immunoSEQ multiplex PCR. The sample lists 200,000 to 250,000 clones; roughly 94% were seen once. The source is an adult who received the MenACWY meningococcal vaccine as a control. The sequences come from peripheral blood, collected 28 days after the second dose of the MenACWY control vaccine. The V and J genes are TRBV19 and TRBJ1-1; 8 bases align to TRBD1. CDR3 protein: CASSLQGAQIIGTEAFF. Written as DNA, the CDR3 is TGTGCCAGTAGTCTTCAGGGGGCGCAAATTATCGGTACTGAAGCTTTCTTT.